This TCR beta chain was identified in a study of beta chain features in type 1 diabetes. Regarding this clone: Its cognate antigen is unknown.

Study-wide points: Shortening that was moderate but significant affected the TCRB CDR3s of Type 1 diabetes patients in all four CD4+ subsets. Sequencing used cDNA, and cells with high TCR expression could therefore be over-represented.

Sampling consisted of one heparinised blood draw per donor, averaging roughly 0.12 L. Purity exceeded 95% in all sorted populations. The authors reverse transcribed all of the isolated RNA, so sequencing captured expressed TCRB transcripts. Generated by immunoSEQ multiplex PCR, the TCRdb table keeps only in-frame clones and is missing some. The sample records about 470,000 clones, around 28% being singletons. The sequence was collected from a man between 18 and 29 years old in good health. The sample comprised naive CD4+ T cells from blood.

The CDR3 coding sequence is TGCGCCAGCAACGTCGGGGGCGAAGAGACCCAGTACTTC. It is translated as CASNVGGEETQYF. This chain uses TRBV5-1 with TRBJ2-5; either TRBD1 or TRBD2 may supply D (6 bases each). Trimming took off 6 bases at V and 3 bases at J, with 12 bases between the two ends. Germline V gene lookup returns CDR1 SGHRS and CDR2 YFSETQ. The CDR3 runs 13 residues.